These 25 T cell receptor beta chains came from one sample sequenced in a study of blood T cell repertoires in COVID-19. The protocol was immunoSEQ multiplex PCR, while the TCRdb copy is restricted to in-frame clones and leaves out a portion. The data show about 320,000 clones, around 90% seen once. Material: PBMCs or T cells enriched from blood (not recorded which). The receptors stem from a man between 60 and 75 years old who had recovered from COVID-19.

The chain recombines TRBV3-1 (or the pseudogene TRBV3-2) with TRBJ2-1; perhaps TRBD1 as D (6 bases). The germline gives CDR1 LGHDT, CDR2 YNNKEL (reference sequence). V lost 4 bases, J lost 9 bases, and 10 bases lay in between. The CDR3 extends over 12 amino acids. CDR3 amino acids: CASSRTGREQFF. The CDR3 DNA follows: TGTGCCAGCAGCCGAACAGGGCGTGAGCAGTTCTTC.

The V and J genes are TRBV5-1 and TRBJ2-1; TRBD2 agrees at 9 bases. Germline values: CDR1 SGHRS, CDR2 YFSETQ. V lost 6 bases to trimming and J lost 4 bases; unmatched junction nucleotides: 8. This CDR3 comprises 15 residues. The CDR3 loop reads CASKPGLADYNEQFF. In nucleotides, the CDR3 is TGCGCCAGCAAACCGGGACTAGCAGATTACAATGAGCAGTTCTTC.

The chain carries TRBV19 and TRBJ1-2; 10 bases are shared with TRBD1. Germline V gene sequence: CDR1 LNHDA, CDR2 SQIVND (reference sequence). J was trimmed by 3 bases and V by 3 bases; bases with no gene match: 4. CDR3 length: 15 amino acids. This CDR3 reads CASSIRQGAYYGYTF. CDR3 DNA sequence: TGTGCCAGTAGTATTAGACAGGGGGCATACTATGGCTACACCTTC.

CDR3 residues: CAWSVLNSYEQYF. The DNA for the CDR3 is TGTGCCTGGAGTGTACTTAACTCCTACGAGCAGTACTTC. The genes are TRBV30 and TRBJ2-7; D is uncertain. Germline V CDR1 and CDR2: GTSNPN, SVGIG (reference sequence). V shed 0 bases and J shed 0 bases, with 6 bases lying between them. The CDR3 is made up of 13 amino acids.

This chain joins TRBV7-9 and TRBJ1-1; the D is unclear. The CDR3 contains 15 residues. The germline gives CDR1 SEHNR, CDR2 FQNEAQ (reference sequence). Deletions cut 4 bases from V and 0 bases from J, with 12 bases between. The CDR3 region is CASSSRHNMNTEAFF. The CDR3 bases are TGTGCCAGCAGCTCCAGACACAACATGAACACTGAAGCTTTCTTT.

The chain couples TRBV6-6 to TRBJ2-7; weak D call: TRBD2 (7 bases). Trimming took 4 bases from V and 5 from J, leaving 12 bases between them. From germline, CDR1 is MNHNY and CDR2 SVGAGI (reference sequence). The CDR3 consists of 13 residues. CDR3 DNA sequence: TGTGCCAGCAGTTGGGGGGGGCAGGACGAGCAGTACTTC. Translating gives CASSWGGQDEQYF.

J is TRBJ2-1 and V is TRBV25-1, with D hard to call. Trimming removed 2 bases from V and 14 bases from J, with 16 bases in between. Germline loops: CDR1 MGHDK, CDR2 SYGVNS. CDR3 length: 13 amino acids. Here the CDR3 DNA reads TGTGCCAGCAGTGAACCTGGAGCCTCGGCCAAGTTCTTC. Encoded protein: CASSEPGASAKFF.

The chain employs TRBV2 and TRBJ2-7; tentative D call: TRBD1 (6 bases). Germline CDR1 is SNHLY and CDR2 is FYNNEI. Trimming pared 8 bases from V and 3 bases from J, leaving 11 bases between. The CDR3 runs 12 residues. The CDR3 loop reads CASLGDIYEQYF. CDR3 nucleotide sequence: TGTGCCAGCTTAGGGGACATCTACGAGCAGTACTTC.

The J gene is TRBJ1-1, the V gene TRBV5-6; D perhaps matches TRBD1 (5 bases). Germline assignment: CDR1 SGHDT and CDR2 YYEEEE. The CDR3 totals 15 residues. V was cut by 0 bases and J by 5 bases, with 14 bases left in between. This CDR3 reads CASSLGVRTPTEAFF. CDR3 DNA sequence: TGTGCCAGCAGCTTGGGGGTCCGGACACCGACTGAAGCTTTCTTT.

This clone showed up just once. The genes are TRBV24-1 and TRBJ2-1; TRBD2 matches 8 bases. There are 18 residues in the CDR3. With 4 bases clipped from V and 7 bases from J, the junction kept 17 bases outside the gene matches. Per the germline V gene, CDR1 is KGHDR and CDR2 is SFDVKD. CDR3 in DNA: TGTGCCACCAGTGACCCGGGGGGAGCGGGAGCATTGAGGAATGAGCAGTTCTTC. Translated: CATSDPGGAGALRNEQFF.

To note about this clone: Different DNA sequences within this sample yield the same CDR3. The chain carries TRBV30 and TRBJ1-5; D is unresolved. CDR3 length equals 13 residues. In germline, CDR1 is GTSNPN, CDR2 SVGIG (reference sequence). V dropped 0 bases and J dropped 3 bases, with 6 bases sitting between them. CDR3 DNA: TGTGCCTGGAGTGTACAGTCCAATCAGCCCCAGCATTTT. Protein sequence: CAWSVQSNQPQHF.

J is TRBJ1-3 and V is TRBV30; D uncertain. This CDR3 is built from 13 residues. V was clipped by 1 base and J by 4 bases, with 8 bases between them. Germline CDR1 is GTSNPN and CDR2 is SVGIG (reference sequence). The chain's CDR3 is CAWSDRNGNTIYF. Written as DNA, the CDR3 is TGTGCCTGGAGTGACAGAAACGGAAACACCATATATTTT.

V is TRBV7-9 and J is TRBJ2-7; perhaps TRBD1 as D (6 bases). Germline-derived CDR1 and CDR2 are SEHNR and FQNEAQ (reference sequence). The V and J ends lost 6 bases and 2 bases respectively, with 14 bases between them. The CDR3 runs to 14 residues. The CDR3 region is CASSSAGVAYEQYF. CDR3 sequence (DNA): TGTGCCAGCAGTTCCGCAGGGGTGGCCTACGAGCAGTACTTC.

DNA of the CDR3: TGTGCCAGCAGCCGGGGGCAGAACTCCTACGAGCAGTACTTC. Its translation: CASSRGQNSYEQYF. This rearrangement joins TRBV3-1 (or the pseudogene TRBV3-2) to TRBJ2-7; TRBD1 is a possible D gene (6 bases). CDR1 LGHDT and CDR2 YNNKEL come from the germline V gene (reference sequence). The ends were cut back, 4 bases at V and 0 bases at J, with 10 bases in the middle. The CDR3 is 14 amino acids.

The chain couples TRBV19 to TRBJ1-2; 10 bases agree with TRBD1. Trimming cost V 7 bases and J 7 bases; bases outside gene matches: 6. This CDR3 comprises 13 residues. Germline V gives CDR1 LNHDA, CDR2 SQIVND (reference sequence). Here the CDR3 DNA reads TGTGCCAGTACTCAGACAGGGGGCGGTGGCTACACCTTC. Its protein product is CASTQTGGGGYTF.

The chain has TRBV19 and TRBJ1-5, with a tentative D call TRBD1 (6 bases). The CDR3 spans 17 residues. Deletions cut 5 bases from V and 0 bases from J, with 17 bases between. Germline assignment: CDR1 LNHDA and CDR2 SQIVND (reference sequence). The CDR3 protein is CASSYRDILYSNQPQHF. The DNA for the CDR3 is TGTGCCAGTAGTTACCGGGACATCCTTTATAGCAATCAGCCCCAGCATTTT.

The chain joins TRBV15 to TRBJ2-3; 11 bases fit TRBD2. J gave up 7 bases and V 1 base, and 7 bases lay outside the gene matches. CDR1 and CDR2 (germline): LNHNV, YYDKDF (reference sequence). The CDR3 length is 16 residues. This chain's CDR3 is CATSRGLAGFGNTQYF. In nucleotides, the CDR3 is TGTGCCACCAGCAGAGGACTAGCGGGATTCGGAAATACGCAGTATTTT.

CDR3 protein: CASGPKTGASSYEQYF. In nucleotides, the CDR3 is TGTGCTAGTGGACCTAAAACAGGGGCCTCCTCCTACGAGCAGTACTTC. V usage is TRBV12-5 and J usage is TRBJ2-7; 7 bases map to TRBD1. The CDR3 has 16 amino acids. V dropped 6 bases and J dropped 0; count of bases not matched to a gene: 11. From germline, CDR1 is LGHNT and CDR2 FRNRAP.

This chain links TRBV5-6 with TRBJ2-7; weak D call: TRBD1 (5 bases). There are 15 residues in the CDR3. Germline CDR1 SGHDT, CDR2 YYEEEE. The V end lost 4 bases, the J end lost 3 bases, and 17 bases lay between the germline ends. CDR3 sequence: CASSKRQTQIYEQYF. CDR3 nucleotide sequence: TGTGCCAGCAGCAAAAGACAGACCCAGATCTACGAGCAGTACTTC.

The rearrangement links TRBV10-2 to TRBJ1-1, with D possibly being TRBD1 (6 bases). The CDR3 length is 13 residues. Trimming removed 7 bases from V and 6 bases from J, with 15 bases in between. Germline assignment: CDR1 WSHSY and CDR2 SAAADI. CDR3 nucleotides: TGCGCCAGCACGATAGGGGGGGCTGCTGAAGCTTTCTTT. This codes for CASTIGGAAEAFF.

This sequence joins TRBV5-1 and TRBJ1-4; 7 bases are a match to TRBD1. V shed 3 bases, J shed 7 bases, and the junction held 9 bases outside the gene matches. Germline CDR1 SGHRS, CDR2 YFSETQ. CDR3 length equals 15 residues. DNA of the CDR3: TGCGCCAGCAGCTCGCAGGGACAGTCGGCTGAAAAACTGTTTTTT. Protein sequence: CASSSQGQSAEKLFF.

The chain carries TRBV6-2 or TRBV6-3 and TRBJ1-2; tentative D call: TRBD1 (5 bases). V lost 5 bases and J lost 3, with 16 bases in between. Germline values: CDR1 MNHEY, CDR2 SVGEGT. The CDR3 has 15 residues. This chain's CDR3 is CASSPNRKDHYGYTF. The CDR3 DNA sequence: TGTGCCAGCAGTCCCAACAGGAAGGATCACTATGGCTACACCTTC.

This clone was observed once. This chain joins TRBV5-6 and TRBJ1-2, with D tentatively TRBD1 (5 bases). V lost 4 bases to trimming and J lost 10 bases, with 17 bases between them. CDR1 and CDR2 (germline): SGHDT, YYEEEE. The CDR3 consists of 13 residues. CDR3 sequence: CASSPRWGGDYTF. The CDR3 DNA is TGTGCCAGCAGCCCCCGGTGGGGGGGGGACTACACCTTC.

The chain is built from TRBV7-2 and TRBJ2-5; D may be TRBD1 (5 bases). Trimming took off 5 bases at V and 2 bases at J, with 15 bases between the two ends. Germline V gene lookup returns CDR1 SGHTA and CDR2 FQGNSA. The CDR3 loop spans 15 amino acids. For the CDR3, the DNA is TGTGCCAGCAGCCAGGGATTCCTCGGGCAAGAGACCCAGTACTTC. Translating gives CASSQGFLGQETQYF.

The J gene is TRBJ2-7, the V gene TRBV7-9; 9 bases are a match to TRBD1. The CDR3 has 14 residues. Germline loops: CDR1 SEHNR, CDR2 FQNEAQ (reference sequence). J gave up 2 bases and V 5 bases, and 4 bases lay outside the gene matches. CDR3 sequence reads: CASSPGTGPYEQYF. The CDR3 coding sequence is TGTGCCAGCAGCCCCGGGACAGGGCCCTACGAGCAGTACTTC.